What follows are 21 T cell receptor beta chains derived from one specimen sequenced in a study of blood T cell repertoires in COVID-19. Some clones are missing from TCRdb's copy, which holds only in-frame ones; the method was immunoSEQ multiplex PCR. The data contain about 150,000 clones, 80% to 90% of them seen just once; the ten biggest clones take up 13%. Sequences were obtained from peripheral blood. These receptors were obtained from a man younger than 35 with COVID-19, enrolled during active disease.

This sequence joins TRBV5-1 and TRBJ2-7, with a tentative D call TRBD1 (6 bases). This CDR3 has 17 residues. From germline, CDR1 is SGHRS and CDR2 YFSETQ. V lost 1 base and J lost 6, with 23 bases in between. CDR3 nucleotide sequence: TGCGCCAGCAGCTTGATATGGACAGAGATCCGTGGGGGCGAGCAGTACTTC. It is translated as CASSLIWTEIRGGEQYF.

J is TRBJ1-1 and V is TRBV27; 8 bases agree with TRBD1. V lost 10 bases to trimming and J lost 5 bases; unmatched junction nucleotides: 12. There are 14 residues in the CDR3. The germline V gene has CDR1 MNHEY and CDR2 SMNVEV (reference sequence). CDR3 bases: TGTGCCACTTCTCCAGGGGGCATTTCGACTGAAGCTTTCTTT. Translation: CATSPGGISTEAFF.

The chain uses TRBV20-1 and TRBJ2-5; D gene ambiguous. This CDR3 region has 13 residues. Trimming left V 3 bases short and J 1 base short, with 9 bases between. Germline CDR1 and CDR2: DFQATT and SNEGSKA (reference sequence). The CDR3 loop is CSASADGQETQYF. CDR3 DNA sequence: TGCAGTGCTAGTGCAGATGGCCAAGAGACCCAGTACTTC.

The chain employs TRBV19 and TRBJ2-7; D possibly corresponds to TRBD2 (5 bases). The CDR3 sequence is 13 residues long. V shed 6 bases and J shed 3 bases, with 12 bases lying between them. The germline V gene encodes CDR1 LNHDA and CDR2 SQIVND (reference sequence). The CDR3 coding sequence is TGTGCCAGTAGAGAGACGGGAATCTACGAGCAGTACTTC. Translating gives CASRETGIYEQYF. The full variable domain, with the rest looked up from reference TRBV19 and TRBJ2-7, is DGGITQSPKYLFRKEGQNVTLSCEQNLNHDAMYWYRQDPGQGLRLIYYSQIVNDFQKGDIAEGYSVSREKKESFPLTVTSAQKNPTAFYLCASRETGIYEQYFGPGTRLTVT.

This chain links TRBV28 with TRBJ2-7; TRBD2 aligns across 9 bases. The V and J ends lost 4 bases and 0 bases, in that order; junction bases with no gene match: 19. The germline V gene encodes CDR1 MDHEN and CDR2 SYDVKM. The CDR3 covers 20 residues. CDR3 coding DNA: TGTGCCAGCAGTTCTCACCGGACTAGCGCTCCCCAGATTTACTCCTACGAGCAGTACTTC. Its translation is CASSSHRTSAPQIYSYEQYF.

The J gene is TRBJ2-7, the V gene TRBV4-2, with 10 bases lining up with TRBD1. Germline CDR1 is LGHNA and CDR2 is YNFKEQ. The CDR3 has 16 amino acids. After removal of 4 bases from V and 5 bases from J, the junction contained 11 bases not matched to a gene. The CDR3 region is CASSLIFRDRGNEQYF. The CDR3 coding sequence is TGTGCCAGCAGCCTAATTTTCCGGGACAGGGGCAACGAGCAGTACTTC.

This chain uses TRBV10-3 with TRBJ2-1, with D possibly matching TRBD2 (5 bases). The CDR3 covers 16 residues. Per germline, CDR1 ENHRY and CDR2 SYGVKD. Trimming took 3 bases from V and 0 from J, leaving 12 bases between them. CDR3 DNA: TGTGCCATCAGTGACTACGGGGTAGTCTCCTACAATGAGCAGTTCTTC. Amino acid sequence: CAISDYGVVSYNEQFF.

V is TRBV10-3 and J is TRBJ1-5, with D perhaps matching TRBD1 (5 bases). The CDR3 has 12 residues. The germline CDR1 and CDR2 sequences are ENHRY and SYGVKD. V shed 6 bases and J shed 5 bases, with 8 bases lying between them. The CDR3 DNA sequence: TGTGCCATCAGAGGGGTCGATCAGCCCCAGCATTTT. Translating it yields CAIRGVDQPQHF.

With respect to this clone: Sequence at one end of the junction differs from germline and may be a read error. The chain recombines TRBV28 with TRBJ1-4; tentative D call: TRBD1 (5 bases). Per the germline V gene, CDR1 is MDHEN and CDR2 is SYDVKM. The CDR3 sequence is 13 residues long. CDR3 amino acids: CASRDILYEKLLF. The CDR3 DNA is TGTGCCAGCAGGGACATCTTGTATGAAAAACTGCTTTTT.

In this sample, this clone turned up once. The CDR3 sequence is CASSYSPAGGYEQYF. DNA for the CDR3: TGTGCCAGCAGTTACTCGCCCGCGGGAGGGTACGAGCAGTACTTC. V and J are TRBV6-5 and TRBJ2-7; 9 nucleotides match TRBD2. Losses at the gene ends were 0 bases for V and 4 bases for J; bases not matched to a gene: 4. The CDR3 spans 15 residues. The germline CDR1 and CDR2 sequences are MNHEY and SVGAGI.

V and J are TRBV5-1 and TRBJ2-3, with D possibly being TRBD1 (6 bases). The CDR3 consists of 16 residues. Trimming pared 0 bases from V and 0 bases from J, leaving 11 bases between. Looked up from germline, CDR1 is SGHRS and CDR2 is YFSETQ. CDR3 sequence reads: CASSLVRGSSTDTQYF. The CDR3 DNA is TGCGCCAGCAGCTTGGTCAGGGGCTCTAGCACAGATACGCAGTATTTT. The full variable domain, its missing parts supplied by reference TRBV5-1 and TRBJ2-3, is KAGVTQTPRYLIKTRGQQVTLSCSPISGHRSVSWYQQTPGQGLQFLFEYFSETQRNKGNFPGRFSGRQFSNSRSEMNVSTLELGDSALYLCASSLVRGSSTDTQYFGPGTRLTVL.

The table lists this clone with a count of one. The V gene is TRBV5-8, the J gene TRBJ2-1; a weak D match, TRBD2 (5 bases). There are 15 residues in the CDR3. Trimming pared 4 bases from V and 3 bases from J, leaving 14 bases between. The germline gives CDR1 SGHTS, CDR2 YDEGEE. The CDR3 protein is CASSPQGAVYNEQFF. DNA of the CDR3: TGTGCCAGCAGCCCCCAAGGAGCGGTCTACAATGAGCAGTTCTTC.

This clone was observed many times. J is TRBJ2-1 and V is TRBV29-1, with TRBD1 identical over 9 bases. The CDR3 covers 12 residues. Germline V gene data show CDR1 as SQVTM and CDR2 as ANQGSEA. The trim removed 6 bases at V and 4 bases at J, leaving 1 base unmatched. In nucleotides, the CDR3 is TGCAGCGTGGACAGGGGATACAATGAGCAGTTCTTC. Amino acid sequence: CSVDRGYNEQFF.

The chain is built from TRBV28 and TRBJ2-5, with TRBD2 as a possible D gene (6 bases). CDR3 length: 18 residues. The germline V gene has CDR1 MDHEN and CDR2 SYDVKM. Trimming stripped 2 bases from V and 0 bases from J, with 19 bases between. DNA of the CDR3: TGTGCCAGCAGTTTAGGGGGATACAGTAGCGGTAACCAAGAGACCCAGTACTTC. Translation gives CASSLGGYSSGNQETQYF. Looking up the rest from reference TRBV28 and TRBJ2-5 gives the full variable domain: DVKVTQSSRYLVKRTGEKVFLECVQDMDHENMFWYRQDPGLGLRLIYFSYDVKMKEKGDIPEGYSVSREKKERFSLILESASTNQTSMYLCASSLGGYSSGNQETQYFGPGTRLLVL.

The chain is built from TRBV19 and TRBJ2-7; 7 nucleotides align to TRBD1. This CDR3 comprises 14 residues. V dropped 8 bases and J dropped 2; count of bases not matched to a gene: 9. Germline CDR1 LNHDA, CDR2 SQIVND (reference sequence). CDR3 sequence: CASRARQGPYEQYF. CDR3 bases: TGTGCCAGTCGTGCCAGACAGGGACCCTACGAGCAGTACTTC.

The chain recombines TRBV10-3 with TRBJ2-2, with a weak D call TRBD1 (6 bases). The CDR3 length is 16 residues. Germline CDR1 ENHRY, CDR2 SYGVKD. Trimming stripped 5 bases from V and 0 bases from J, with 13 bases between. CDR3 coding DNA: TGTGCCATCAGTCGGACCGGACAGCCGAACACCGGGGAGCTGTTTTTT. This codes for CAISRTGQPNTGELFF.

This chain uses TRBV9 with TRBJ2-1, with 12 bases aligning to TRBD2. The CDR3 is made up of 14 amino acids. The germline V gene has CDR1 SGDLS and CDR2 YYNGEE. The V and J ends lost 3 bases and 9 bases, in that order; junction bases with no gene match: 4. In DNA, the CDR3 is TGTGCCAGCAGCGGACTAGCGGGAGCTAGTGAGCAGTTCTTC. Its translation: CASSGLAGASEQFF.

The rearrangement links TRBV5-4 to TRBJ1-1; weak D call: TRBD1 (6 bases). Trimming removed 7 bases at V and 3 bases at J, with 16 bases between. The CDR3 extends over 14 amino acids. CDR1 SGHNT and CDR2 YYREEE come from the germline V gene (reference sequence). This CDR3 reads CASGPGVGDTEAFF. The CDR3 DNA follows: TGTGCCAGCGGGCCAGGGGTTGGGGACACTGAAGCTTTCTTT.

V is TRBV27 and J is TRBJ2-7; 7 positions match TRBD2. The germline V gene has CDR1 MNHEY and CDR2 SMNVEV (reference sequence). V lost 10 bases and J lost 4; bases outside the gene matches: 13. This CDR3 contains 14 residues. CDR3 residues: CATLGGGPLYEQYF. In nucleotides, the CDR3 is TGTGCCACCCTGGGGGGAGGGCCATTGTACGAGCAGTACTTC.

This chain links TRBV27 with TRBJ2-7; 7 nucleotides line up with TRBD1. CDR1 MNHEY and CDR2 SMNVEV come from the germline V gene (reference sequence). This CDR3 comprises 14 residues. Losses at the gene ends were 8 bases for V and 4 bases for J; bases not matched to a gene: 11. The chain's CDR3 is CASGRQGYGYEQYF. DNA for the CDR3: TGTGCCAGCGGTAGACAGGGCTATGGTTACGAGCAGTACTTC.

The V gene is TRBV6-4, the J gene TRBJ2-3, with 13 bases that match TRBD2. Germline lookup yields CDR1 MRHNA and CDR2 SNTAGT. The CDR3 covers 16 residues. V lost 6 bases to trimming and J lost 3 bases; unmatched junction nucleotides: 6. The CDR3 loop reads CASRGLTSGRTDTQYF. The CDR3 nucleotides read TGTGCCAGCAGGGGCCTGACTAGCGGGAGGACAGATACGCAGTATTTT.